What follows describes a single TCR beta chain. This sample was included in a study of blood T cell repertoires in COVID-19. The protocol was immunoSEQ multiplex PCR, while the TCRdb copy is restricted to in-frame clones and leaves out a portion. Altogether about 50,000 clones are present, about 86% being singletons, with the ten largest covering about 5.2%. From germline, CDR1 is KGHDR and CDR2 SFDVKD. Trimming cost V 7 bases and J 2 bases, with 10 bases left between them. This CDR3 is built from 14 residues. The clonotype was recovered from a human donor in a cohort sampled during active COVID-19. This chain joins TRBV24-1 and TRBJ2-2; perhaps TRBD1 as D (5 bases). Sequencing used peripheral blood. This CDR3 reads CATRAGPNTGELFF. As DNA, the CDR3 is TGTGCCACCAGGGCAGGGCCTAACACCGGGGAGCTGTTTTTT.